The rows below give T cell receptor beta chains drawn from one sample of a study of cytomegalovirus exposure and HLA in healthy donors. The data were produced by immunoSEQ multiplex PCR, yet TCRdb's version contains in-frame clones alone and is incomplete. In the table there are about 120,000 clones, approximately 80% of which are singletons. The sample taken for sequencing was PBMCs. These receptors were taken from a man aged 40-49 years in good health and CMV-seropositive. The conserved cysteine and the conserved F or W are not part of the CDR3 here. The order of the fields is J gene, V gene, CDR3 protein.

TRBJ2-1	TRBV5-1	ASSPGTSGGDEQF
TRBJ1-2	TRBV4-3	ASSQDRARGALSGYT
TRBJ1-5	TRBV7-4	ASNYTNGIFSNQPQH
TRBJ2-5	TRBV19	ASSTPQGQETQY
TRBJ2-3	TRBV11-3	ASSPGQGDTDTQY
TRBJ1-6	TRBV7-2	ASSARQQSPLH
TRBJ2-7	TRBV2	ASSEETSGSYEQY
TRBJ2-7	TRBV18	ASSPPPSSSYEQY
TRBJ1-1	TRBV11-2	ASSLQGLTEAF
TRBJ2-2	TRBV19	ASRRGPNTGELF
TRBJ2-1	TRBV2	ATVSTGENEQF
TRBJ2-6	TRBV28	ASSSFPGANVLT
TRBJ2-5	TRBV4-3	ASSQFPAGRMETQY
TRBJ2-5	TRBV5-6	ASSVEGRGWETQY
TRBJ1-1	TRBV4-2	ASSQDPGANTEAF
TRBJ2-7	TRBV15	ATSRVSRSSYEQY
TRBJ2-7	TRBV11-2	ASSLLEVSYEQY
TRBJ1-2	TRBV2	ASSVGGGYLGYGYT
TRBJ1-5	TRBV2	ASSAGNQPQH
TRBJ1-3	TRBV21-1	ASSKVEETGQDQPSGNTIY
TRBJ1-2	TRBV6-1	ASSEPDRGYGYGYT
TRBJ1-6	TRBV13	ASTRGSYNSPLH
TRBJ1-5	TRBV2	ASSEQRQGGQPQH
TRBJ1-4	TRBV6-1	ASSEGYRGAEKLF
TRBJ1-5	TRBV28	ASSLGQLNQPQH
TRBJ1-1	TRBV7-2	ASRPGHLNTEAF
TRBJ1-1	TRBV9	ASSPGGSPNTEAF